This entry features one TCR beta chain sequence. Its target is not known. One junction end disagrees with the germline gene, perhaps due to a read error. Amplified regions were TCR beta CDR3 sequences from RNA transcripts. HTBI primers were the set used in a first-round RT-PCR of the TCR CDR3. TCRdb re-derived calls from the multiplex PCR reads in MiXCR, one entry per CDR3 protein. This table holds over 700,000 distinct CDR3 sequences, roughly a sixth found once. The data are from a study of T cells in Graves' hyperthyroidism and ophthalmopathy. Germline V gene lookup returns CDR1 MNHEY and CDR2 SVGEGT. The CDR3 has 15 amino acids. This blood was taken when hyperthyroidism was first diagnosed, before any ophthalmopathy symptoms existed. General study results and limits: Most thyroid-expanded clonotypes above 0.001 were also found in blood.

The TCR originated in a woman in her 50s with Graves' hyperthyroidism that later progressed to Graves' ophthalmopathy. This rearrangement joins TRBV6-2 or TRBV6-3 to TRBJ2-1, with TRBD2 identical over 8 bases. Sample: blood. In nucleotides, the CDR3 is TGTGCCAGCAGCCCGACGGGGGGGGGATACAGTGAGCAGTTCTTC. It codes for CASSPTGGGYSEQFF.